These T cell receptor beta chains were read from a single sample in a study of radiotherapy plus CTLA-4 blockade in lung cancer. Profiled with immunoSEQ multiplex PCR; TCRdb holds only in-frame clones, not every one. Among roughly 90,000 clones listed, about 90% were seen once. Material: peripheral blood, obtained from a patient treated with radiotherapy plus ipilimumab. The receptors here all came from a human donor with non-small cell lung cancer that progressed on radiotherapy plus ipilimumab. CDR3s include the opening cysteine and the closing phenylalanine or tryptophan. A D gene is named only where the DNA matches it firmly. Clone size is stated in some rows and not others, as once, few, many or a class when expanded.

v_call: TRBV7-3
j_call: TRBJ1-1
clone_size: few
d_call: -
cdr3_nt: TGTGCCAGCAGCTTAACCAGAGACGCTGAAGCTTTCTTT
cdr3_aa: CASSLTRDAEAFF

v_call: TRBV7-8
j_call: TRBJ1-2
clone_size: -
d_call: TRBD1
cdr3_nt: TGTGCCAGCAGCAAAGACAGGGGGCTCTGGGGCTACACCTTC
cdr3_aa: CASSKDRGLWGYTF

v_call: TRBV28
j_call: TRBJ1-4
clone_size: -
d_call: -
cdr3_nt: TGTGCCAGCAGGAAATTGGGGGTATCTAATGAAAAACTGTTTTTT
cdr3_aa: CASRKLGVSNEKLFF

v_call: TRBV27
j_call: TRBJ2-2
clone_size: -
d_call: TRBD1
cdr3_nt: TGTGCCAGCAGATTAACAGGGGGCGCCGGGGAGCTGTTTTTT
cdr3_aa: CASRLTGGAGELFF

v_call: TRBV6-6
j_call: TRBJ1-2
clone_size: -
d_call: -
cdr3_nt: TGTGCCAGCAGTCATTCCCGGGACACCAAACACTATGGCTACACCTTC
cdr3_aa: CASSHSRDTKHYGYTF

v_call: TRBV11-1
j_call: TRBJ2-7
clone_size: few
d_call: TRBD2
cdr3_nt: TGTGCCAGCGCTTGGGGAAGGGGACTAGCGAACTACGAGCAGTACTTC
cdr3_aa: CASAWGRGLANYEQYF

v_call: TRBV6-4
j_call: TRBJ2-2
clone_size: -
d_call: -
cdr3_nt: TGTGCCAGCAGTGAACACACCGGGGAGCTGTTTTTT
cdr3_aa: CASSEHTGELFF

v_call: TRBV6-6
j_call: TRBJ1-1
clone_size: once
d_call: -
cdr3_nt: TGTGCCAGTAGTTACTCGAGCTCTAGAGCCTTCTTT
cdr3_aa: CASSYSSSRAFF

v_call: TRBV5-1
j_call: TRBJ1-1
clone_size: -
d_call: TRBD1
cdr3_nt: TGCGCCAGCAGACCCGACAGGGGGAACACTGAAGCTTTCTTT
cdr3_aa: CASRPDRGNTEAFF

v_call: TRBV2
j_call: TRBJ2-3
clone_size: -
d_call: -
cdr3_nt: TGTGCCAGCGTAGTAGGCATCTCAGGGACAGATACGCAGTATTTT
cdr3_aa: CASVVGISGTDTQYF

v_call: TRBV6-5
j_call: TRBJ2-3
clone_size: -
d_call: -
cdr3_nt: TGTGCCAGCAGCCTCGGACGGGGGGCCGCGCAGTATTTT
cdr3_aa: CASSLGRGAAQYF

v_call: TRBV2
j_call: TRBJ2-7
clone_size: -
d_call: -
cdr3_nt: TGTGCCAGCCCGGGACCCTACGAGCAGTACTTC
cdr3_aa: CASPGPYEQYF

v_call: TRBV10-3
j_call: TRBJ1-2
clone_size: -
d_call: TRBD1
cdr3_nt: TGTGCCATCAGCCCCATGACAGGGAACTATGGCTACACCTTC
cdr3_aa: CAISPMTGNYGYTF

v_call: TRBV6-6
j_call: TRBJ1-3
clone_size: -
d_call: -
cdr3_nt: TGTGCCAGCAGTCTCCCGGGCTCTGGAAACACCATATATTTT
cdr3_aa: CASSLPGSGNTIYF

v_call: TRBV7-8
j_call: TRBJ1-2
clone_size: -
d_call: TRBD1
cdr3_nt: TGTGCCAGCAGCTTAGAGCCGGGACAGGACCGCCGGCTTCCCTACACCTTC
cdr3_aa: CASSLEPGQDRRLPYTF

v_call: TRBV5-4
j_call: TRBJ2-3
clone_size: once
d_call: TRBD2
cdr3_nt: TGTGCCAGCAGCACCAGGACTAGCGGGGGTACAGATACGCAGTATTTT
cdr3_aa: CASSTRTSGGTDTQYF

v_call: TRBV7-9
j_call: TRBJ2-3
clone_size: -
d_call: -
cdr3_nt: TGTGCCAGCAGCTTAACAGGGACAGATACGCAGTATTTT
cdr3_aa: CASSLTGTDTQYF

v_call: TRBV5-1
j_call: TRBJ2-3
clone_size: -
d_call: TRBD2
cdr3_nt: TGCGCCAGCAGCTTGTCGGCTAGCGGGAATCGTCGTCGAATCACAGATACGCAGTATTTT
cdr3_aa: CASSLSASGNRRRITDTQYF

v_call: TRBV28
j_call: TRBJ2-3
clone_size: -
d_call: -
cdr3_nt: TGTGCCAGCAGTTTGGCCGGCCCCACAGATACGCAGTATTTT
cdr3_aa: CASSLAGPTDTQYF

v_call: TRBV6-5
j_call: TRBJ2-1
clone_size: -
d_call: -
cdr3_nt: TGTGCCAGCAGGTACGGAATCAACAATGAGCAGTTCTTC
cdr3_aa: CASRYGINNEQFF

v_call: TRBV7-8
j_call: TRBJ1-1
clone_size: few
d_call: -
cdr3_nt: TGTGCCAGCAGCTTTAAATGGAGCACTGAAGCTTTCTTT
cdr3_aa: CASSFKWSTEAFF

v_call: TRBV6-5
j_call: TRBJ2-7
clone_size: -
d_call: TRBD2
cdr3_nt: TGTGCCAGCAGATTGACTAGCGGGCCCTACGAGCAGTACTTC
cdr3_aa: CASRLTSGPYEQYF

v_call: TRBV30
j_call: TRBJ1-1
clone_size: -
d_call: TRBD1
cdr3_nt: TGTGCCTGGGGGACAGGGGGTCCTGAAGCTTTCTTT
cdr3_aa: CAWGTGGPEAFF

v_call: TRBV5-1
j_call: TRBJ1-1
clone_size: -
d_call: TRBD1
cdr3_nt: TGCGCCAGCAGCCCGGGGGACAGAGGACGTACTGAAGCTTTCTTT
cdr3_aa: CASSPGDRGRTEAFF

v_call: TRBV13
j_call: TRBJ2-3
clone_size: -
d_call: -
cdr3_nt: TGTGCCAGCAGCTTAGAGGGTCGCACAGATACGCAGTATTTT
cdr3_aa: CASSLEGRTDTQYF

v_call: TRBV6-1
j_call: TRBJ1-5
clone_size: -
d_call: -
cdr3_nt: TGTGCCAGCGGAAGTCGAGGCCTTAATCAGCCCCAGCATTTT
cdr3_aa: CASGSRGLNQPQHF

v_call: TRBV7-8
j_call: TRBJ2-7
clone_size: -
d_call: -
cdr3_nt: TGTGCCAGCAGCTTAGCCCCCGGGTGGCCCCAGGGCGAGCAGTACTTC
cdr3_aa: CASSLAPGWPQGEQYF

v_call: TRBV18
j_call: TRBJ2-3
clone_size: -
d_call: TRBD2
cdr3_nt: TGTGCCAGCTCCCGACTAGCGACAGATACGCAGTATTTT
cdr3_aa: CASSRLATDTQYF

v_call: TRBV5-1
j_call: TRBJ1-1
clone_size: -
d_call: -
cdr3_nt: TGCGCCAGCAGACCGGGGGAACAGTACACTGAAGCTTTCTTT
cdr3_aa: CASRPGEQYTEAFF

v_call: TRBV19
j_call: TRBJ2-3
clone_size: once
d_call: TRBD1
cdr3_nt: TGTGCCAGTAGCGTGGGACAGGGGCCCGGAGATACGCAGTATTTT
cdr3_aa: CASSVGQGPGDTQYF

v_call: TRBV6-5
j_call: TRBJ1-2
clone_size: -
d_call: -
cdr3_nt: TGTGCCAGCAGCCTCGGACGCAGGGGTGGCTACACCTTC
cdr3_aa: CASSLGRRGGYTF

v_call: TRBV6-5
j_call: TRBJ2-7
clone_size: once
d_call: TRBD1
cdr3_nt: TGTGCCAGCAGTACCCGGGACAGGGGGCGCGAGCAGTACTTC
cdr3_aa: CASSTRDRGREQYF

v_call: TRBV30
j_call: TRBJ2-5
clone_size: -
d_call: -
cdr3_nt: TGTGCCTGGAGTTCCGGCGGGACAAAAGAGACCCAGTACTTC
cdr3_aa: CAWSSGGTKETQYF

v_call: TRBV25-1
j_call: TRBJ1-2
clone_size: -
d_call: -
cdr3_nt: TGTGCCAGCAGCCCGGAATTGCGGGGTCGAACTAACTATGGCTACACCTTC
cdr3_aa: CASSPELRGRTNYGYTF

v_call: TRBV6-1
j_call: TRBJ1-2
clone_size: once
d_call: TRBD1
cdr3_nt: TGTGCCAGCAGTGGGCAGGACAGGGGGCCCGATGGCTACACCTTC
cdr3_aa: CASSGQDRGPDGYTF

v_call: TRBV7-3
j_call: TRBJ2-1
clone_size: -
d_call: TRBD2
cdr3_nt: TGTGCCAGCAGAGGGGGACTAGCCTTGGGCGGCTCCTACAATGAGCAGTTCTTC
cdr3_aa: CASRGGLALGGSYNEQFF